These T cell receptor beta chains were read from a single sample in a study of shared clonotypes between healthy human individuals. The assay was immunoSEQ multiplex PCR, and TCRdb's table has in-frame clones only and misses some. The sample contains roughly 500,000 clones, roughly 95% of which appear only once. Sequenced sample: naive CD4+ T cells sorted from blood. The receptors were gathered from a woman younger than 45 in good health. CDR3s include the opening cysteine and the closing phenylalanine or tryptophan. The order of the fields is D gene, clone size, J gene, V gene, CDR3 protein, CDR3 DNA. A D gene is named only where the DNA matches it firmly. Size is omitted from some rows. Given values are once, few, many or a class for expanded clones.

D: TRBD1
size: few
J: TRBJ2-7
V: TRBV10-1
CDR3: CASSGTGKYEQYF
DNA: TGCGCCAGCAGTGGGACAGGGAAATACGAGCAGTACTTC

D: TRBD2
size: NA
J: TRBJ2-1
V: TRBV7-2
CDR3: CASSHAGLENEQFF
DNA: TGTGCCAGCAGCCACGCGGGACTAGAAAATGAGCAGTTCTTC

D: TRBD1
size: NA
J: TRBJ1-4
V: TRBV2
CDR3: CASTGGFDEKLFF
DNA: TGTGCCAGCACAGGGGGCTTTGATGAAAAACTGTTTTTT

D: NA
size: once
J: TRBJ2-5
V: TRBV10-2
CDR3: CASRWGSQETQYF
DNA: TGCGCCAGCAGATGGGGTAGCCAAGAGACCCAGTACTTC

D: NA
size: NA
J: TRBJ1-4
V: TRBV29-1
CDR3: CSVVEGNNEKLFF
DNA: TGCAGCGTTGTAGAGGGGAACAATGAAAAACTGTTTTTT

D: NA
size: NA
J: TRBJ2-1
V: TRBV5-1
CDR3: CASSLVRNEQFF
DNA: TGCGCCAGCAGCTTGGTGAGGAATGAGCAGTTCTTC

D: NA
size: NA
J: TRBJ1-1
V: TRBV18
CDR3: CASSLSGNAEAFF
DNA: TGTGCCAGCTCTCTTTCAGGGAACGCTGAAGCTTTCTTT

D: TRBD2
size: NA
J: TRBJ2-2
V: TRBV29-1
CDR3: CSAEAGGPTGELFF
DNA: TGCAGCGCCGAAGCGGGAGGACCCACCGGGGAGCTGTTTTTT

D: NA
size: NA
J: TRBJ1-5
V: TRBV5-8
CDR3: CASREAGTYSNQPQHF
DNA: TGTGCCAGCAGGGAAGCCGGGACATATAGCAATCAGCCCCAGCATTTT

D: TRBD2
size: NA
J: TRBJ2-1
V: TRBV9
CDR3: CASSVVGLAEVNEQFF
DNA: TGTGCCAGCAGCGTAGTGGGACTAGCGGAAGTCAATGAGCAGTTCTTC

D: NA
size: NA
J: TRBJ1-4
V: TRBV21-1
CDR3: CAGPPHATNEKLFF
DNA: TGTGCCGGTCCTCCACACGCAACTAATGAAAAACTGTTTTTT

D: TRBD1
size: NA
J: TRBJ2-7
V: TRBV29-1
CDR3: CSVTGATGSYEQYF
DNA: TGCAGCGTTACCGGCGCGACAGGGTCCTACGAGCAGTACTTC

D: NA
size: NA
J: TRBJ2-1
V: TRBV7-8
CDR3: CASSSTGSSYNEQFF
DNA: TGTGCCAGCAGCTCCACAGGGAGCTCCTACAATGAGCAGTTCTTC

D: TRBD1
size: NA
J: TRBJ1-2
V: TRBV6-5
CDR3: CASSLSGQGYGYTF
DNA: TGTGCCAGCAGCCTCTCGGGACAGGGATATGGCTACACCTTC

D: NA
size: NA
J: TRBJ2-2
V: TRBV7-9
CDR3: CASIYDRFPGTGELFF
DNA: TGTGCCAGCATCTATGACAGGTTTCCGGGCACCGGGGAGCTGTTTTTT

D: TRBD1
size: NA
J: TRBJ1-2
V: TRBV27
CDR3: CASSRQGYSGYTF
DNA: TGTGCCAGCAGTAGACAGGGGTACAGCGGCTACACCTTC

D: NA
size: NA
J: TRBJ2-3
V: TRBV4-2
CDR3: CASSQDGVGDTQYF
DNA: TGTGCCAGCAGCCAAGATGGAGTGGGAGATACGCAGTATTTT

D: NA
size: NA
J: TRBJ1-4
V: TRBV2
CDR3: CASSEATAGEKLFF
DNA: TGTGCCAGCAGTGAAGCGACCGCTGGGGAAAAACTGTTTTTT

D: TRBD2
size: NA
J: TRBJ2-7
V: TRBV7-2
CDR3: CASSPGTSFRYEQYF
DNA: TGTGCCAGCAGCCCGGGGACTAGCTTTCGCTACGAGCAGTACTTC

D: NA
size: once
J: TRBJ2-3
V: TRBV5-8
CDR3: CASSLAAYIGTDTQYF
DNA: TGTGCCAGCAGCTTGGCCGCGTATATCGGCACAGATACGCAGTATTTT

D: TRBD1
size: NA
J: TRBJ2-2
V: TRBV19
CDR3: CASSSGQGAAGELFF
DNA: TGTGCCAGTAGTTCGGGACAGGGGGCTGCCGGGGAGCTGTTTTTT

D: NA
size: NA
J: TRBJ1-2
V: TRBV7-2
CDR3: CASSLGIGQGYGYTF
DNA: TGTGCCAGCAGCTTAGGTATAGGCCAGGGCTATGGCTACACCTTC

D: NA
size: NA
J: TRBJ2-1
V: TRBV5-4
CDR3: CASSLKGNEQFF
DNA: TGTGCCAGCAGCTTGAAGGGGAATGAGCAGTTCTTC

D: NA
size: NA
J: TRBJ1-3
V: TRBV15
CDR3: CATSKSGSQTSGNTIYF
DNA: TGTGCCACCAGCAAATCGGGCAGTCAAACATCTGGAAACACCATATATTTT

D: TRBD1
size: NA
J: TRBJ2-3
V: TRBV5-4
CDR3: CASSGTGARPTDTQYF
DNA: TGTGCCAGCAGCGGGACAGGGGCGCGGCCCACAGATACGCAGTATTTT

D: NA
size: NA
J: TRBJ2-2
V: TRBV9
CDR3: CASSVKMKASNTGELFF
DNA: TGTGCCAGCAGCGTAAAAATGAAGGCCTCGAACACCGGGGAGCTGTTTTTT

D: TRBD1
size: NA
J: TRBJ2-5
V: TRBV11-3
CDR3: CASSRTGGAYETQYF
DNA: TGTGCCAGCAGTAGGACAGGGGGCGCTTACGAGACCCAGTACTTC

D: NA
size: NA
J: TRBJ2-5
V: TRBV5-1
CDR3: CASRPGYGLETQYF
DNA: TGCGCCAGCAGGCCGGGCTATGGGTTGGAGACCCAGTACTTC

D: NA
size: NA
J: TRBJ1-4
V: TRBV19
CDR3: CASSAPGRNNEKLFF
DNA: TGTGCCAGTAGTGCGCCGGGACGGAACAATGAAAAACTGTTTTTT

D: NA
size: NA
J: TRBJ2-5
V: TRBV5-6
CDR3: CASSTFGWRVGETQYF
DNA: TGTGCCAGCAGCACGTTTGGGTGGCGGGTGGGAGAGACCCAGTACTTC

D: TRBD2
size: NA
J: TRBJ2-7
V: TRBV29-1
CDR3: CSVLYRTGGAVQYF
DNA: TGCAGCGTTTTATACCGAACGGGAGGGGCAGTGCAGTACTTC

D: NA
size: NA
J: TRBJ1-2
V: TRBV18
CDR3: CASSPQGTRGYTF
DNA: TGTGCCAGCTCACCCCAGGGGACTCGAGGCTACACCTTC